These T cell receptor beta chains were read from a single sample in a study of shared clonotypes between healthy human individuals. TCRdb keeps only in-frame clones here, not all; method: immunoSEQ multiplex PCR. Among more than 2 million clones, roughly 95% were seen once, and the ten largest hold approximately 1.6%. The sample taken for sequencing was naive CD8+ T cells from PBMCs. These receptor sequences come from a man aged 18 to 30 in good health. Some clones in this sample may be carry-over from other donors' samples. Each CDR3 is given with its conserved first and last residue. The D gene is left open where the match is weak. The size of a clone is reported for some rows only, either as once, few or many, or as a class for expanded clones.

j_gene: TRBJ2-7
v_gene: TRBV10-3
d_gene: NA
abundance: NA
len: 14
CDR3nt: TGTGCCATCAGTGAGTCGATGGGGGGATCCGAGCAGTACTTC
CDR3aa: CAISESMGGSEQYF

j_gene: TRBJ2-5
v_gene: TRBV18
d_gene: TRBD2
abundance: NA
len: 16
CDR3nt: TGTGCCAGCTCACCAGAAGCGGGAGGGCCCGAAGAGACCCAGTACTTC
CDR3aa: CASSPEAGGPEETQYF

j_gene: TRBJ1-2
v_gene: TRBV9
d_gene: NA
abundance: NA
len: 15
CDR3nt: TGTGCCAGCAGCCCCGGGGGCAGAGCTAACTATGGCTACACCTTC
CDR3aa: CASSPGGRANYGYTF

j_gene: TRBJ2-7
v_gene: TRBV7-9
d_gene: NA
abundance: NA
len: 13
CDR3nt: TGTGCCAGCAGCTTTGGGACAAACTACGAGCAGTACTTC
CDR3aa: CASSFGTNYEQYF

j_gene: TRBJ2-5
v_gene: TRBV5-1
d_gene: NA
abundance: NA
len: 13
CDR3nt: TGCGCCAGCAGAGGTGGGTCTGAAGAGACCCAGTACTTC
CDR3aa: CASRGGSEETQYF

j_gene: TRBJ1-2
v_gene: TRBV4-1
d_gene: NA
abundance: NA
len: 14
CDR3nt: TGCGCCAGCAGCCAAGTACGGCCGGGGAATGGCTACACCTTC
CDR3aa: CASSQVRPGNGYTF

j_gene: TRBJ1-1
v_gene: TRBV9
d_gene: NA
abundance: NA
len: 13
CDR3nt: TGTGCCAGCAGCGGACAGGTTTCCACTGAAGCTTTCTTT
CDR3aa: CASSGQVSTEAFF

j_gene: TRBJ2-3
v_gene: TRBV7-2
d_gene: NA
abundance: NA
len: 12
CDR3nt: TGTGCCAGCAGCGCAAGGACAGATACGCAGTATTTT
CDR3aa: CASSARTDTQYF

j_gene: TRBJ2-7
v_gene: TRBV7-6
d_gene: NA
abundance: NA
len: 15
CDR3nt: TGTGCCAGCAGCCAGGTCTCGTCAGGAACCTACGAGCAGTACTTC
CDR3aa: CASSQVSSGTYEQYF

j_gene: TRBJ1-1
v_gene: TRBV5-6
d_gene: NA
abundance: few
len: 14
CDR3nt: TGTGCCAGCAGCTTGGACAGGTGGTACACTGAAGCTTTCTTT
CDR3aa: CASSLDRWYTEAFF

j_gene: TRBJ2-3
v_gene: TRBV7-2
d_gene: NA
abundance: once
len: 15
CDR3nt: TGTGCCAGCAGCTTATCCACAGCTAGCACAGATACGCAGTATTTT
CDR3aa: CASSLSTASTDTQYF

j_gene: TRBJ2-1
v_gene: TRBV6-5
d_gene: NA
abundance: NA
len: 14
CDR3nt: TGTGCCAGCAGTGCGAGCGGTCCCCTCGGGGAGCAGTTCTTC
CDR3aa: CASSASGPLGEQFF

j_gene: TRBJ2-7
v_gene: TRBV9
d_gene: NA
abundance: NA
len: 16
CDR3nt: TGTGCCAGCAGCGTAGGGTGGTCGGGGGGCATCCACGAGCAGTACTTC
CDR3aa: CASSVGWSGGIHEQYF

j_gene: TRBJ2-2
v_gene: TRBV7-3
d_gene: NA
abundance: NA
len: 16
CDR3nt: TGTGCCAGCAGCCTACTTCCCGGGATGGGCACCGGGGAGCTGTTTTTT
CDR3aa: CASSLLPGMGTGELFF

j_gene: TRBJ2-5
v_gene: TRBV28
d_gene: NA
abundance: NA
len: 14
CDR3nt: TGTGCCAGCAGTTCCCGGTGGGGACAAGAGACCCAGTACTTC
CDR3aa: CASSSRWGQETQYF

j_gene: TRBJ2-7
v_gene: TRBV9
d_gene: NA
abundance: NA
len: 12
CDR3nt: TGTGCCAGCAGCCCCCAGTCGGGCGAGCAGTACTTC
CDR3aa: CASSPQSGEQYF

j_gene: TRBJ1-1
v_gene: TRBV6-5
d_gene: NA
abundance: NA
len: 15
CDR3nt: TGTGCCAGCAGTTACCCCACCAAGGGGGGCTTTGAAGCTTTCTTT
CDR3aa: CASSYPTKGGFEAFF

j_gene: TRBJ2-7
v_gene: TRBV19
d_gene: NA
abundance: NA
len: 13
CDR3nt: TGTGCCAGTAGTCCTAGCAGCATACACGAGCAGTACTTC
CDR3aa: CASSPSSIHEQYF

j_gene: TRBJ1-1
v_gene: TRBV7-8
d_gene: NA
abundance: NA
len: 14
CDR3nt: TGTGCCAGCAGCTTTTGGGGGCGCGACACTGAAGCTTTCTTT
CDR3aa: CASSFWGRDTEAFF

j_gene: TRBJ1-2
v_gene: TRBV2
d_gene: NA
abundance: NA
len: 11
CDR3nt: TGTGCCAGCGGGCCAGGCAACGCCTACACCTTC
CDR3aa: CASGPGNAYTF

j_gene: TRBJ1-2
v_gene: TRBV27
d_gene: TRBD1
abundance: NA
len: 15
CDR3nt: TGTGCCAGCAGTTTAGTCGCAGGGGGTGGCTATGGCTACACCTTC
CDR3aa: CASSLVAGGGYGYTF

j_gene: TRBJ2-4
v_gene: TRBV4-1
d_gene: NA
abundance: NA
len: 15
CDR3nt: TGCGCCAGCAGCCAAGATAGCCCGTTGGGCCCTATTTCGTACTTC
CDR3aa: CASSQDSPLGPISYF

j_gene: TRBJ2-2
v_gene: TRBV5-4
d_gene: NA
abundance: NA
len: 11
CDR3nt: TGTGCCATCACCGCTAGTGGGGAGCTGTTTTTT
CDR3aa: CAITASGELFF

j_gene: TRBJ2-1
v_gene: TRBV21-1
d_gene: NA
abundance: NA
len: 14
CDR3nt: TGTGCCAGCAGAGGGACGCCCCCCAGCAATGAGCAGTTCTTC
CDR3aa: CASRGTPPSNEQFF

j_gene: TRBJ2-1
v_gene: TRBV7-9
d_gene: NA
abundance: NA
len: 14
CDR3nt: TGTGCCAGCAGCTTCGATGTACTATCCAATGAGCAGTTCTTC
CDR3aa: CASSFDVLSNEQFF

j_gene: TRBJ2-1
v_gene: TRBV7-9
d_gene: TRBD2
abundance: NA
len: 12
CDR3nt: TGTGCCAGCAGTACTAGCGGGAGGGATCCGTTCTTC
CDR3aa: CASSTSGRDPFF

j_gene: TRBJ2-5
v_gene: TRBV6-1
d_gene: NA
abundance: NA
len: 12
CDR3nt: TGTGCCAGCAGTCCCCGCCCAGGGACCCAGTACTTC
CDR3aa: CASSPRPGTQYF

j_gene: TRBJ1-1
v_gene: TRBV27
d_gene: NA
abundance: NA
len: 15
CDR3nt: TGTGCCAGCAGTTTGGGGGGCTGGGGGAACACTGAAGCTTTCTTT
CDR3aa: CASSLGGWGNTEAFF

j_gene: TRBJ1-5
v_gene: TRBV29-1
d_gene: TRBD1
abundance: NA
len: 15
CDR3nt: TGCAGCCAGGGACAGCCGCCGACGCGAAGTCAGCCCCAGCATTTT
CDR3aa: CSQGQPPTRSQPQHF

j_gene: TRBJ2-7
v_gene: TRBV7-9
d_gene: NA
abundance: NA
len: 14
CDR3nt: TGTGCCAGCAGCTGGGGTACCCCTACCTACGAGCAGTACTTC
CDR3aa: CASSWGTPTYEQYF

j_gene: TRBJ2-5
v_gene: TRBV9
d_gene: NA
abundance: NA
len: 14
CDR3nt: TGTGCCAGCAGCCAGCGGCGAGGCGGGGAGACCCAGTACTTC
CDR3aa: CASSQRRGGETQYF

j_gene: TRBJ1-5
v_gene: TRBV28
d_gene: NA
abundance: NA
len: 15
CDR3nt: TGTGCCAGCAGTCCAATGAGGACTAGCAATCAGCCCCAGCATTTT
CDR3aa: CASSPMRTSNQPQHF

j_gene: TRBJ1-1
v_gene: TRBV27
d_gene: NA
abundance: NA
len: 14
CDR3nt: TGTGCCAGCAGTTTAATGGGCTACGACACTGAAGCTTTCTTT
CDR3aa: CASSLMGYDTEAFF

j_gene: TRBJ2-1
v_gene: TRBV7-9
d_gene: NA
abundance: NA
len: 14
CDR3nt: TGTGCCAGCAGCTTAGACCGAGCTGACAATGAGCAGTTCTTC
CDR3aa: CASSLDRADNEQFF

j_gene: TRBJ1-1
v_gene: TRBV7-6
d_gene: TRBD1
abundance: once
len: 17
CDR3nt: TGTGCCAGCAGCCCAGGGGGGGTTCCTGGGATGAACACTGAAGCTTTCTTT
CDR3aa: CASSPGGVPGMNTEAFF

j_gene: TRBJ2-7
v_gene: TRBV7-9
d_gene: NA
abundance: NA
len: 14
CDR3nt: TGTGCCAGCAGCTTTCAAGGGCCCTCCTACGAGCAGTACTTC
CDR3aa: CASSFQGPSYEQYF

j_gene: TRBJ2-7
v_gene: TRBV6-1
d_gene: NA
abundance: NA
len: 14
CDR3nt: TGTGCCAGCAGTGCCAACTACCGCCCTGACGAGCAGTACTTC
CDR3aa: CASSANYRPDEQYF

j_gene: TRBJ1-2
v_gene: TRBV5-6
d_gene: NA
abundance: NA
len: 12
CDR3nt: TGTGCCAGCACCCTCAGGTCGCTCGGCTACACCTTC
CDR3aa: CASTLRSLGYTF

j_gene: TRBJ2-1
v_gene: TRBV19
d_gene: TRBD2
abundance: NA
len: 19
CDR3nt: TGTGCCACTTCCTTTGGTCTAAATCTAGCGGGGCGGTCGGGGAATGAGCAGTTCTTC
CDR3aa: CATSFGLNLAGRSGNEQFF

j_gene: TRBJ2-3
v_gene: TRBV7-2
d_gene: TRBD1
abundance: NA
len: 14
CDR3nt: TGTGCCAGCAGCCTGGGGACAGGGGGCGATACGCAGTATTTT
CDR3aa: CASSLGTGGDTQYF

j_gene: TRBJ2-2
v_gene: TRBV14
d_gene: NA
abundance: NA
len: 15
CDR3nt: TGTGCCAGCAGCCCGGGCCCAGCGAACACCGGGGAGCTGTTTTTT
CDR3aa: CASSPGPANTGELFF

j_gene: TRBJ2-3
v_gene: TRBV4-2
d_gene: NA
abundance: NA
len: 11
CDR3nt: TGTGCCAGGCACTCCACAGATACGCAGTATTTT
CDR3aa: CARHSTDTQYF

j_gene: TRBJ1-1
v_gene: TRBV4-2
d_gene: NA
abundance: few
len: 17
CDR3nt: TGTGCCAGCAGCCAAAGGGGGGGCCAGGGGATGAACACTGAAGCTTTCTTT
CDR3aa: CASSQRGGQGMNTEAFF

j_gene: TRBJ2-1
v_gene: TRBV6-5
d_gene: TRBD2
abundance: NA
len: 15
CDR3nt: TGTGCCAGCAGTGGACCAGGACTAGCGGGAAGGGAGCAGTTCTTC
CDR3aa: CASSGPGLAGREQFF

j_gene: TRBJ2-5
v_gene: TRBV29-1
d_gene: NA
abundance: NA
len: 12
CDR3nt: TGCAGCGTTGATGGGGTGCTGGAGACCCAGTACTTC
CDR3aa: CSVDGVLETQYF

j_gene: TRBJ2-7
v_gene: TRBV4-3
d_gene: NA
abundance: NA
len: 19
CDR3nt: TGCGCCAGCAGCCAAGATATAACCCTCCCCTCGCGACTACCCTACGAGCAGTACTTC
CDR3aa: CASSQDITLPSRLPYEQYF

j_gene: TRBJ1-5
v_gene: TRBV7-9
d_gene: NA
abundance: NA
len: 14
CDR3nt: TGTGCCAGCAGCTTAGGGGGGGGCAATCAGCCCCAGCATTTT
CDR3aa: CASSLGGGNQPQHF

j_gene: TRBJ1-2
v_gene: TRBV13
d_gene: TRBD1
abundance: NA
len: 15
CDR3nt: TGTGCCAGCAGCCGGACCGGGACAGGGGACTATGGCTACACCTTC
CDR3aa: CASSRTGTGDYGYTF

j_gene: TRBJ2-3
v_gene: TRBV29-1
d_gene: NA
abundance: NA
len: 12
CDR3nt: TGCAGCGTCCCGGGGTACACAGATACGCAGTATTTT
CDR3aa: CSVPGYTDTQYF

j_gene: TRBJ2-1
v_gene: TRBV15
d_gene: TRBD2
abundance: NA
len: 14
CDR3nt: TGTGCCACCTGGACTAGCGGGAGATCCAATGAGCAGTTCTTC
CDR3aa: CATWTSGRSNEQFF